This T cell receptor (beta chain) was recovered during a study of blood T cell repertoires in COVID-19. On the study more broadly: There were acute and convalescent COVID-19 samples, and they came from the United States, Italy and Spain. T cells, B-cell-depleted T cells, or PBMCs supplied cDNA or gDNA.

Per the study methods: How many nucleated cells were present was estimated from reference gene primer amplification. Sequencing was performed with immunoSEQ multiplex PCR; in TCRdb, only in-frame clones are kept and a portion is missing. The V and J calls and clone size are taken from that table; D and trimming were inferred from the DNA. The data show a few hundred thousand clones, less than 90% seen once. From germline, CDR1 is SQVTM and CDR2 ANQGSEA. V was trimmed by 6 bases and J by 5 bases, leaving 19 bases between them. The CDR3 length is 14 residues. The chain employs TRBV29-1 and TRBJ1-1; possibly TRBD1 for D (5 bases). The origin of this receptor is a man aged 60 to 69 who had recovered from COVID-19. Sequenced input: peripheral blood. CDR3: CSVLWGARGTEAFF. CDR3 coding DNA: TGCAGCGTGCTCTGGGGCGCGCGGGGGACTGAAGCTTTCTTT. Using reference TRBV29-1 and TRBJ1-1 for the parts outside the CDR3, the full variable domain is SAVISQKPSRDICQRGTSLTIQCQVDSQVTMMFWYRQQPGQSLTLIATANQGSEATYESGFVIDKFPISRPNLTFSTLTVSNMSPEDSSIYLCSVLWGARGTEAFFGQGTRLTVV.